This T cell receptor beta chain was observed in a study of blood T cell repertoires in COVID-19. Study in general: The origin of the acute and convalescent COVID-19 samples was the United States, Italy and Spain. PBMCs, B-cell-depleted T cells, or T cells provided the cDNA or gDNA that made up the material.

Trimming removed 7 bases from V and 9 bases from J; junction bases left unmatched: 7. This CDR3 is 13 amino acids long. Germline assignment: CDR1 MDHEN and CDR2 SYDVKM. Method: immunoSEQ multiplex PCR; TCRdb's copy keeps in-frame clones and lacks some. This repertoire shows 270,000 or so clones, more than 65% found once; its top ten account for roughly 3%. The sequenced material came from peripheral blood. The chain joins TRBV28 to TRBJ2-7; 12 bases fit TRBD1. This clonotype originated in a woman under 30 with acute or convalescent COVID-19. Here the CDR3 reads CASTKRDRGRQYF. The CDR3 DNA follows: TGTGCCAGCACCAAACGGGACAGGGGGCGGCAGTACTTC.